This T cell receptor beta chain emerged from a study of OX40 agonist ivuxolimab in advanced cancers. This CDR3 has 15 amino acids. J gave up 5 bases and V 3 bases, and 8 bases lay outside the gene matches. The germline gives CDR1 SGHRS, CDR2 YFSETQ. The data were produced by immunoSEQ multiplex PCR, yet TCRdb's version contains in-frame clones alone and is incomplete. The table includes tens of thousands of clones, 75% to 95% detected once. The TCR originated in an adult with an advanced solid tumor such as melanoma, head and neck, liver or kidney cancer. The chain employs TRBV5-1 and TRBJ2-1, with TRBD1 identical over 7 bases. This material consisted of CD4+ or CD8+ T cells sorted from blood, taken in a trial of the OX40 agonist ivuxolimab. The CDR3 DNA sequence: TGCGCCAGCAGCTCGGACATACAGGGGAACAATGAGCAGTTCTTC. This encodes CASSSDIQGNNEQFF.